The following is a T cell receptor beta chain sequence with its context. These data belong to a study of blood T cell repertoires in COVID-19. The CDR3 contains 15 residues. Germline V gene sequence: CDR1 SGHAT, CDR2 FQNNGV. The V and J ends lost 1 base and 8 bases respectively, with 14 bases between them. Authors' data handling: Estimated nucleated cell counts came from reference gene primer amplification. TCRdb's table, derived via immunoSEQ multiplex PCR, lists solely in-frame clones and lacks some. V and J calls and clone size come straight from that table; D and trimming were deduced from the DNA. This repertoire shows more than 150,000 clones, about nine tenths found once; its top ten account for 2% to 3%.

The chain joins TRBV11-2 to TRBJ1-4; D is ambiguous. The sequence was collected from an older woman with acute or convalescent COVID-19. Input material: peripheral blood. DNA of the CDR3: TGTGCCAGCAGCTTAGGGAGAGGCCACTGGGAAAAACTGTTTTTT. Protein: CASSLGRGHWEKLFF.